The next 21 T cell receptor beta chains were all read from a single sample in a study of blood T cell repertoires in COVID-19. Clones were sequenced by immunoSEQ multiplex PCR, and TCRdb holds only the in-frame ones, with some missing. Of around 250,000 clones in the sample, around four fifths were seen once. Input material: peripheral blood. These receptor sequences come from a woman aged 80 or over with acute or convalescent COVID-19.

CDR3 residues: CASSLGPGQASGVTIYF. As DNA, the CDR3 is TGTGCCAGCAGCTTAGGGCCTGGACAGGCGAGTGGGGTCACCATATATTTT. This chain links TRBV5-6 with TRBJ1-3; 7 bases fit TRBD1. This CDR3 has 17 residues. The V and J ends lost 2 bases and 9 bases, in that order; junction bases with no gene match: 17. Germline loops: CDR1 SGHDT, CDR2 YYEEEE.

The CDR3 protein is CASSQDADRMRYGYTF. The CDR3 DNA is TGCGCCAGCAGCCAAGACGCGGACAGGATGAGATATGGCTACACCTTC. This chain connects TRBV4-1 to TRBJ1-2; 7 nucleotides agree with TRBD1. The CDR3 consists of 16 residues. Unmatched junction bases numbered 9, after V lost 0 bases and J lost 5 bases. Germline CDR1 is MGHRA and CDR2 is YSYEKL.

The chain employs TRBV7-2 and TRBJ1-1; D is undetermined. The V end lost 2 bases, the J end lost 2 bases, and 9 bases lay between the germline ends. This CDR3 contains 14 residues. Per germline, CDR1 SGHTA and CDR2 FQGNSA. CDR3 residues: CASSLLWLNTEAFF. The CDR3, as DNA: TGTGCCAGCAGCTTATTGTGGCTTAACACTGAAGCTTTCTTT.

This chain joins TRBV4-2 and TRBJ2-3, with 7 nucleotides matching TRBD2. V dropped 3 bases and J dropped 2; count of bases not matched to a gene: 11. This CDR3 is built from 17 residues. CDR1 and CDR2 (germline): LGHNA, YNFKEQ. CDR3 bases: TGTGCCAGCAGCCAGGGCCTAGCGGCTAAATCCACAGATACGCAGTATTTT. Protein product: CASSQGLAAKSTDTQYF.

The chain links TRBV19 to TRBJ1-1, with D perhaps matching TRBD1 (5 bases). This CDR3 is built from 14 residues. The germline V and J ends were trimmed by 9 bases and 1 base, with 15 bases remaining between them. Germline CDR1 LNHDA, CDR2 SQIVND (reference sequence). DNA for the CDR3: TGTGCCAGCAGTCGGGGGGGTCAGAACACTGAAGCTTTCTTT. Translating it yields CASSRGGQNTEAFF.

CDR3 in amino acids: CASSPGTGNTEAFF. The CDR3 coding sequence is TGTGCCAGCAGTCCCGGGACAGGGAACACTGAAGCTTTCTTT. The genes are TRBV28 and TRBJ1-1; 8 nucleotides line up with TRBD1. V dropped 5 bases and J dropped 1; count of bases not matched to a gene: 3. This CDR3 comprises 14 residues. Germline-derived CDR1 and CDR2 are MDHEN and SYDVKM.

This chain uses TRBV5-4 with TRBJ1-2, with 7 positions matching TRBD1. The ends lost 4 bases at V and 7 bases at J; junction bases unmatched: 7. From germline, CDR1 is SGHNT and CDR2 YYREEE (reference sequence). The CDR3 extends over 13 amino acids. CDR3 coding DNA: TGTGCCAGCAGCCTACGACAGGGAGGTGGCTACACCTTC. Protein product: CASSLRQGGGYTF.

The CDR3 coding sequence is TGTGCCAGCAGCTTAGGTGGTACAGTGGAAAAACTGTTTTTT. Its protein is CASSLGGTVEKLFF. The chain couples TRBV7-9 to TRBJ1-4; D uncertain. Germline V gene lookup returns CDR1 SEHNR and CDR2 FQNEAQ (reference sequence). This CDR3 is 14 amino acids long. The V and J ends lost 1 base and 8 bases respectively, with 11 bases between them. Looking up the rest from reference TRBV7-9 and TRBJ1-4 gives the full variable domain: DTGVSQNPRHKITKRGQNVTFRCDPISEHNRLYWYRQTLGQGPEFLTYFQNEAQLEKSRLLSDRFSAERPKGSFSTLEIQRTEQGDSAMYLCASSLGGTVEKLFFGSGTQLSVL.

The chain employs TRBV6-2 or TRBV6-3 and TRBJ1-2; 7 bases line up with TRBD1. The CDR3 covers 12 residues. The V segment lost 6 bases and the J segment 5 bases; nucleotides outside the gene matches: 3. Germline CDR1 is MNHEY and CDR2 is SVGEGT. As DNA, the CDR3 is TGTGCCAGCAGCCTACAGGGGTATGGCTACACCTTC. Translation: CASSLQGYGYTF.

This rearrangement joins TRBV28 to TRBJ2-7; 10 nucleotides line up with TRBD2. Germline V gives CDR1 MDHEN, CDR2 SYDVKM. CDR3 size: 14 residues. V gave up 3 bases and J gave up 2 bases; unmatched junction bases: 1. This CDR3 reads CASSFLAGAYEQYF. CDR3 DNA: TGTGCCAGCAGTTTTCTAGCGGGGGCCTACGAGCAGTACTTC.

J is TRBJ2-4 and V is TRBV6-2 or TRBV6-3; the D gene is possibly TRBD1 (6 bases). V gave up 2 bases and J gave up 7 bases, with 9 bases separating them. Germline CDR1 is MNHEY and CDR2 is SVGEGT. The CDR3 is 13 residues long. In nucleotides, the CDR3 is TGTGCCAGCAGTTACGCAGGGGTGAACATTCAGTACTTC. Translated, it gives CASSYAGVNIQYF.

The CDR3 sequence is CATSDLPQAGGPYNEQFF. In DNA, the CDR3 is TGTGCCACCAGTGATTTGCCCCAAGCGGGAGGACCCTACAATGAGCAGTTCTTC. This rearrangement joins TRBV24-1 to TRBJ2-1; 9 bases agree with TRBD2. Germline V gene sequence: CDR1 KGHDR, CDR2 SFDVKD. V shed 0 bases, J shed 2 bases, and the junction held 7 bases outside the gene matches. The CDR3 is made up of 18 amino acids.

The genes are TRBV5-3 and TRBJ1-2; D possibly corresponds to TRBD1 (6 bases). TRBV5-3 is designated an ORF whose function remains uncertain. The CDR3 contains 13 residues. V was pared by 1 base and J by 5 bases, with 9 bases between. The CDR3 DNA is TGTGCCAGAAGCTTGAGGCAGGGGTATGGCTACACCTTC. Protein sequence: CARSLRQGYGYTF.

The CDR3 DNA follows: TGTGCCAGCAGCCAAGATCAGGTATTGCAAGAGACCCAGTACTTC. It translates to CASSQDQVLQETQYF. J is TRBJ2-5 and V is TRBV4-2; D is unclear. The V end was cut by 0 bases, the J end by 2 bases, with 10 bases between. This CDR3 contains 15 residues. The germline gives CDR1 LGHNA, CDR2 YNFKEQ.

The chain has TRBV14 and TRBJ2-5; 9 nucleotides match TRBD1. The V segment lost 3 bases and the J segment 1 base; nucleotides outside the gene matches: 3. Germline CDR1 is SGHDN and CDR2 is FVKESK. CDR3 length: 15 amino acids. CDR3 in DNA: TGTGCCAGCAGCCAGGGACAGGGTAGCCAAGAGACCCAGTACTTC. Translation: CASSQGQGSQETQYF.

This CDR3 reads CATSRDWTGDGYTF. The CDR3 nucleotides are TGTGCCACCAGCAGAGATTGGACTGGGGATGGCTACACCTTC. V gene TRBV15 combines with J gene TRBJ1-2; D is uncertain. V shed 0 bases and J shed 6 bases, with 11 bases lying between them. This CDR3 contains 14 residues. The germline V gene has CDR1 LNHNV and CDR2 YYDKDF (reference sequence).

In this sample, this clone turned up once. This sequence joins TRBV19 and TRBJ1-5; possible D gene TRBD1, 5 bases. The CDR3 extends over 16 amino acids. V dropped 2 bases and J dropped 2 bases, with 13 bases sitting between them. Per germline, CDR1 LNHDA and CDR2 SQIVND (reference sequence). This chain's CDR3 is CASSITGGRGNQPQHF. The CDR3 nucleotides are TGTGCCAGTAGTATAACGGGGGGAAGGGGCAATCAGCCCCAGCATTTT.

V and J are TRBV6-5 and TRBJ2-1, with a weak D call TRBD1 (5 bases). This CDR3 has 13 residues. The V gene lost 5 bases and the J gene lost 4 bases, with 9 bases spanning the gap. CDR1 MNHEY and CDR2 SVGAGI come from the germline V gene. This CDR3 reads CASSPGFYNEQFF. The CDR3 coding sequence is TGTGCCAGCAGTCCAGGGTTTTACAATGAGCAGTTCTTC.

V and J are TRBV5-6 and TRBJ1-6; 9 bases agree with TRBD1. The CDR3 has 14 amino acids. From germline, CDR1 is SGHDT and CDR2 YYEEEE. V lost 4 bases and J lost 14; bases outside the gene matches: 10. This chain's CDR3 is CASSRGQGKQTLHF. For the CDR3, the DNA is TGTGCCAGCAGCCGGGGACAGGGAAAACAAACCCTCCACTTT.

This chain connects TRBV7-2 to TRBJ1-2, with 12 bases that match TRBD1. Germline loops: CDR1 SGHTA, CDR2 FQGNSA. Trimming took 1 base from V and 3 from J; bases not matched to a gene: 3. The CDR3 is 16 residues long. The CDR3 is CASSLGGTGGYYGYTF. The CDR3, as DNA: TGTGCCAGCAGCTTAGGGGGGACAGGGGGCTACTATGGCTACACCTTC.

There are a few counts of this clone. The chain recombines TRBV7-2 with TRBJ1-1; 8 bases agree with TRBD1. V lost 5 bases to trimming and J lost 5 bases; unmatched junction nucleotides: 7. CDR3 length equals 14 residues. Germline V gene data show CDR1 as SGHTA and CDR2 as FQGNSA. The CDR3 coding sequence is TGTGCCAGCAGCCCCCAGGGGGCTAAGACTGAAGCTTTCTTT. This codes for CASSPQGAKTEAFF.